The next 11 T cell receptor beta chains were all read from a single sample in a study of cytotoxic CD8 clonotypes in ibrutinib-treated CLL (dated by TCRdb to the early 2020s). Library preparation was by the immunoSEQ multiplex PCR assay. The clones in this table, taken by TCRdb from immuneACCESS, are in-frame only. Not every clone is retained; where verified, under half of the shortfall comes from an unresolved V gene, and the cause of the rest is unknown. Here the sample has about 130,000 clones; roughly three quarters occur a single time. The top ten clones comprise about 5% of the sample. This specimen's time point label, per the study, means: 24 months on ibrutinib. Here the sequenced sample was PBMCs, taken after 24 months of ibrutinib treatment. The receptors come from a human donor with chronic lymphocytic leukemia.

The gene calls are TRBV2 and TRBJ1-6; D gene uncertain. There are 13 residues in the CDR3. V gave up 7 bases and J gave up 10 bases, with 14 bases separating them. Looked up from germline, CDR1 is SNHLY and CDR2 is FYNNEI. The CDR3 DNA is TGTGCCAGCATGAGGGAATGGGGATCACCCCTCCACTTT. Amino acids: CASMREWGSPLHF.

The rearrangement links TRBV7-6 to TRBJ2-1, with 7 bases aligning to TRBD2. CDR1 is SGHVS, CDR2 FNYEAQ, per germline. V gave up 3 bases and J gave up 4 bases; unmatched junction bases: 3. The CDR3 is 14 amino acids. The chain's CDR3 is CASSLGTTYNEQFF. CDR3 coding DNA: TGTGCCAGCAGCTTGGGGACTACGTACAATGAGCAGTTCTTC. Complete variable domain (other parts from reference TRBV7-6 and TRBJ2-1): GAGVSQSPRYKVTKRGQDVALRCDPISGHVSLYWYRQALGQGPEFLTYFNYEAQQDKSGLPNDRFSAERPEGSISTLTIQRTEQRDSAMYRCASSLGTTYNEQFFGPGTRLTVL.

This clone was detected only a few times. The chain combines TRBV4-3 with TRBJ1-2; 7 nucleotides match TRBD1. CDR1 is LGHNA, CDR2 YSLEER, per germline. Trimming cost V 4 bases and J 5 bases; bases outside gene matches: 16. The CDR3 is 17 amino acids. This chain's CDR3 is CASSPSLLGGAAYGYTF. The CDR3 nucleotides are TGCGCCAGCAGCCCCTCCCTTTTAGGGGGCGCCGCTTATGGCTACACCTTC.

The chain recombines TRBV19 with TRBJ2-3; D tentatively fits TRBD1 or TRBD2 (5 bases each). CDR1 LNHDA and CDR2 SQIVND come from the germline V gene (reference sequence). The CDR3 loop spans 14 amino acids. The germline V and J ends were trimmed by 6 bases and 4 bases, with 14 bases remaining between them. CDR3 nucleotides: TGTGCCAGTAGGGTGGGACCCCCCGCAGATACGCAGTATTTT. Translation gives CASRVGPPADTQYF.

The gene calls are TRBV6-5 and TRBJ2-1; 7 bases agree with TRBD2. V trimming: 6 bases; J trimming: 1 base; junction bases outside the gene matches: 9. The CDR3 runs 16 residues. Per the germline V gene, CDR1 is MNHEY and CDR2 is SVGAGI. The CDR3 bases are TGTGCCAGCAGGTACACTAGCGCCGAATCCTACAATGAGCAGTTCTTC. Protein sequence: CASRYTSAESYNEQFF.

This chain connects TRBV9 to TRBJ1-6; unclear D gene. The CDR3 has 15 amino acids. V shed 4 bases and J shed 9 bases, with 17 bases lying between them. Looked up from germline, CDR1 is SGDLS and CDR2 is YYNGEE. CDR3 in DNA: TGTGCCAGCAGCCCCCAGGACCTGACGGGTTCACCCCTCCACTTT. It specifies CASSPQDLTGSPLHF. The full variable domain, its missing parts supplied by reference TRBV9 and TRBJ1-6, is DSGVTQTPKHLITATGQRVTLRCSPRSGDLSVYWYQQSLDQGLQFLIQYYNGEERAKGNILERFSAQQFPDLHSELNLSSLELGDSALYFCASSPQDLTGSPLHFGNGTRLTVT.

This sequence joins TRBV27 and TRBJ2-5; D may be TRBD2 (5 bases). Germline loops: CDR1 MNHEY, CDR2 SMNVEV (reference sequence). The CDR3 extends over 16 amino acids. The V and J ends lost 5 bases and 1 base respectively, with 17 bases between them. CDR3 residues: CASSPLGSASQETQYF. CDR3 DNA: TGTGCCAGCAGTCCCCTGGGTAGCGCGTCCCAAGAGACCCAGTACTTC.

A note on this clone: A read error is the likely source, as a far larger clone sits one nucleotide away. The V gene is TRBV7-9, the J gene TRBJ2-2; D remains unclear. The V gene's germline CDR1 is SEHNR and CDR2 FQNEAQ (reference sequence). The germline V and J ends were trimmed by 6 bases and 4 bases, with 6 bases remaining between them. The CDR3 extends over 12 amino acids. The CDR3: CASSISTGELFF. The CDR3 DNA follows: TGTGCCAGCAGTATTAGCACCGGGGAGCTGTTTTTT.

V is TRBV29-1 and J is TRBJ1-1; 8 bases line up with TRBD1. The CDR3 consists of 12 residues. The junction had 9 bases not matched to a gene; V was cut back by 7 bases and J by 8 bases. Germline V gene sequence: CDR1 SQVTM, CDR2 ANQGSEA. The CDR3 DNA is TGCAGCGCCGCCGGCAGGGGGCGCGAAGCTTTCTTT. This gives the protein CSAAGRGREAFF.

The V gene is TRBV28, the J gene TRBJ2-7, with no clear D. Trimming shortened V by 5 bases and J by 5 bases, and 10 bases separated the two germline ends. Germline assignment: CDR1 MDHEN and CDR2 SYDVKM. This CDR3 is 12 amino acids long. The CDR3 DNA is TGTGCCAGCAGTCCCCCTGGGGACGAGCAGTACTTC. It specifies CASSPPGDEQYF.

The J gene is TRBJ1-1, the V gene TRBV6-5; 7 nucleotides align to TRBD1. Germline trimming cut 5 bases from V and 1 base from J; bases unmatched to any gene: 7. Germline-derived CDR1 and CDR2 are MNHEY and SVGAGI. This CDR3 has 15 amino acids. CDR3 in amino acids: CASSTTGLGNTEAFF. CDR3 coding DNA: TGTGCCAGCAGTACGACAGGGTTGGGGAACACTGAAGCTTTCTTT.